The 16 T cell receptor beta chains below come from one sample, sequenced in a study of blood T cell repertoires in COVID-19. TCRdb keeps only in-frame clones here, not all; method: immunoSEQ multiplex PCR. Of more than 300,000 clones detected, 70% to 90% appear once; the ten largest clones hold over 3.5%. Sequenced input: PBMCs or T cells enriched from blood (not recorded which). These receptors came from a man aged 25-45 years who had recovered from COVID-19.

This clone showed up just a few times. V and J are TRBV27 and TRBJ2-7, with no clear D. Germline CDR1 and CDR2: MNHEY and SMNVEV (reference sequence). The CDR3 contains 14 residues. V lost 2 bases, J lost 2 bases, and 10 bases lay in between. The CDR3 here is CASSLSQATYEQYF. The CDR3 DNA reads TGTGCCAGCAGTTTAAGCCAGGCGACCTACGAGCAGTACTTC.

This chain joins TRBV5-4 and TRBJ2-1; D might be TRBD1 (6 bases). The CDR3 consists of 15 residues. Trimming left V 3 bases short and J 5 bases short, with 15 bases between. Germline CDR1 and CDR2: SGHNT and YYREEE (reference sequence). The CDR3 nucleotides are TGTGCCAGCAGCTCGGACAGCAGATTCAACAATGAGCAGTTCTTC. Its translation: CASSSDSRFNNEQFF. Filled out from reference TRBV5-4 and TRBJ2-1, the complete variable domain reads ETGVTQSPTHLIKTRGQQVTLRCSSQSGHNTVSWYQQALGQGPQFIFQYYREEENGRGNFPPRFSGLQFPNYSSELNVNALELDDSALYLCASSSDSRFNNEQFFGPGTRLTVL.

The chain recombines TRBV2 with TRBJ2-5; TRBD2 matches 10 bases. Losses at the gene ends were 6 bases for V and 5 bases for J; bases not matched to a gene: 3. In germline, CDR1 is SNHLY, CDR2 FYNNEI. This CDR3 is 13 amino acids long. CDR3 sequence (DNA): TGTGCCAGCAGCCTAGCGGGAGTCGAGACCCAGTACTTC. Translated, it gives CASSLAGVETQYF. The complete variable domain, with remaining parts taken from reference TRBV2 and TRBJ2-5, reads EPEVTQTPSHQVTQMGQEVILRCVPISNHLYFYWYRQILGQKVEFLVSFYNNEISEKSEIFDDQFSVERPDGSNFTLKIRSTKLEDSAMYFCASSLAGVETQYFGPGTRLLVL.

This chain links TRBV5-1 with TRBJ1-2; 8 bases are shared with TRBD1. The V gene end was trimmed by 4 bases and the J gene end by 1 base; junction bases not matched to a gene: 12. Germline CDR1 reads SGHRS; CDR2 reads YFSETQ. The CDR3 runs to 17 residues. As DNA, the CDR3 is TGCGCCAGCAGCAAATCAAGCGGGACAGGTTATAACTATGGCTACACCTTC. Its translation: CASSKSSGTGYNYGYTF.

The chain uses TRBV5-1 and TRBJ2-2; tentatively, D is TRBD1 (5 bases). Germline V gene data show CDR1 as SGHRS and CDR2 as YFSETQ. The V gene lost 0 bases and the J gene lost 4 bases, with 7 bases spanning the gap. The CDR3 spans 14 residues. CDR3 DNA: TGCGCCAGCAGCTTGGGGCAGGGCACCGGGGAGCTGTTTTTT. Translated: CASSLGQGTGELFF. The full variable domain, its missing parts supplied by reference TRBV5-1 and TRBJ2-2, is KAGVTQTPRYLIKTRGQQVTLSCSPISGHRSVSWYQQTPGQGLQFLFEYFSETQRNKGNFPGRFSGRQFSNSRSEMNVSTLELGDSALYLCASSLGQGTGELFFGEGSRLTVL.

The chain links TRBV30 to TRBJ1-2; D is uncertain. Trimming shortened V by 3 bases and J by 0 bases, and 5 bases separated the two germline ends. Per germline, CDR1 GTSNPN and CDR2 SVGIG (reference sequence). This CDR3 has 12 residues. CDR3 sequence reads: CAWRAANYGYTF. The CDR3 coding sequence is TGTGCCTGGAGGGCAGCTAACTATGGCTACACCTTC.

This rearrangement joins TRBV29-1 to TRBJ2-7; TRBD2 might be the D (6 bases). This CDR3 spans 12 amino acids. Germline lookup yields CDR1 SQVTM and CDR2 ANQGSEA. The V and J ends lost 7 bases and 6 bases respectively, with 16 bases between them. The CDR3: CSARQAAGEQYF. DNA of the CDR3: TGCAGCGCACGTCAGGCAGCGGGCGAGCAGTACTTC.

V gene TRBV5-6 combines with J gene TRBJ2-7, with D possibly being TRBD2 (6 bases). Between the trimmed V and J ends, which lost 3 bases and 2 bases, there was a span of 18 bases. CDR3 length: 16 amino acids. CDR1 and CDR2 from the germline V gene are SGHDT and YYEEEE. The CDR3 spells CASSSLPGLNPYEQYF. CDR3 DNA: TGTGCCAGCAGCTCGCTCCCGGGACTTAACCCCTACGAGCAGTACTTC.

The CDR3 bases are TGTGCCAGCTCAGCAGGGACAGGGTCCCAAGAGACCCAGTACTTC. Translating it yields CASSAGTGSQETQYF. The chain couples TRBV18 to TRBJ2-5; the match to TRBD1 covers 9 bases. The ends lost 5 bases at V and 1 base at J; junction bases unmatched: 5. CDR1 is KGHSH, CDR2 LQKENI, per germline. The CDR3 is made up of 15 amino acids.

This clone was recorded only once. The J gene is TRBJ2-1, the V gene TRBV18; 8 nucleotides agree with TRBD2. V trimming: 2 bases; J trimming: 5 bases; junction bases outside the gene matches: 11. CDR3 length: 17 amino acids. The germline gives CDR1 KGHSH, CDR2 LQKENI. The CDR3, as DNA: TGTGCCAGCTCACCAGGGATCGGACTAGCAGCGGACAATGAGCAGTTCTTC. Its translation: CASSPGIGLAADNEQFF.

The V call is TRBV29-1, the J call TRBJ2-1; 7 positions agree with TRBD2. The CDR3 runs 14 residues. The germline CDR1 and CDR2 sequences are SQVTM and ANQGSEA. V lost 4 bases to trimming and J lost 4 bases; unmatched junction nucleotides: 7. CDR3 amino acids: CSVAPGGPYNEQFF. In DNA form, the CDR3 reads TGCAGCGTTGCTCCGGGGGGACCTTACAATGAGCAGTTCTTC.

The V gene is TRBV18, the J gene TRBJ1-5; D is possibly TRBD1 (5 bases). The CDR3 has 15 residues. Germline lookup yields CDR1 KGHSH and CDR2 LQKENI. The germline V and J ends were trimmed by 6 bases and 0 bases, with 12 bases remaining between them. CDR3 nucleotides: TGTGCCAGCTCCAACACCGGGGGTAGCAATCAGCCCCAGCATTTT. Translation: CASSNTGGSNQPQHF.

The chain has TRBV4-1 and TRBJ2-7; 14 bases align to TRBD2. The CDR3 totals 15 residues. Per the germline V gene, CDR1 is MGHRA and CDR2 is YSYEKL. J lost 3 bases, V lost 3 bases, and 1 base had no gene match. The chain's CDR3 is CASSQTSGRVYEQYF. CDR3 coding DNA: TGCGCCAGCAGCCAGACTAGCGGGAGGGTCTACGAGCAGTACTTC.

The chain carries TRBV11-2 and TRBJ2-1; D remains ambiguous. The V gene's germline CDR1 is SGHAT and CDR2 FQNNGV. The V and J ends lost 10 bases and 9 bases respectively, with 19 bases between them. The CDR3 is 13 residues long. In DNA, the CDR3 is TGTGCCAACAACTGTAGCTACACGCTTGAGCAGTTCTTC. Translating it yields CANNCSYTLEQFF.

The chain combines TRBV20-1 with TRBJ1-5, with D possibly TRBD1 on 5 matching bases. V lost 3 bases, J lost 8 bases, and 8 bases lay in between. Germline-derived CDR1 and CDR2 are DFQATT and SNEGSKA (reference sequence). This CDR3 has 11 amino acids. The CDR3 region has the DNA TGCAGTGCTAGCCTAGGGGAGCCCCAGCATTTT. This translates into CSASLGEPQHF.

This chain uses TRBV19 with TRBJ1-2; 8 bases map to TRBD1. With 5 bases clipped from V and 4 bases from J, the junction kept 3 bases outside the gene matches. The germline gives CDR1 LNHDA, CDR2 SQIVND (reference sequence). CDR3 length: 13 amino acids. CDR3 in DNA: TGTGCCAGTAGTCGACAGGGGTTCTATGGCTACACCTTC. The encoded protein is CASSRQGFYGYTF. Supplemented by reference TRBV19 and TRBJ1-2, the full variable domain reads DGGITQSPKYLFRKEGQNVTLSCEQNLNHDAMYWYRQDPGQGLRLIYYSQIVNDFQKGDIAEGYSVSREKKESFPLTVTSAQKNPTAFYLCASSRQGFYGYTFGSGTRLTVV.